What follows is one T cell receptor (beta chain) and its context. This sample stems from a study of blood T cell repertoires in COVID-19. This study enrolled people aged 18 to 89 from around 26 US geographic areas. TCRdb's table, derived via immunoSEQ multiplex PCR, lists solely in-frame clones and lacks some. Of some 130,000 clones listed, 78% are singletons. The germline V gene has CDR1 SGDLS and CDR2 YYNGEE. CDR3 length: 11 residues. The V gene lost 10 bases and the J gene lost 2 bases, with 10 bases spanning the gap. The rearrangement joins TRBV9 to TRBJ2-7, with D hard to call. This receptor was identified in a woman aged 45-59 years who had recovered from COVID-19. Sequenced sample: PBMCs or T cells enriched from blood (not recorded which). CDR3 region: CAPGLTYEQYV. For the CDR3, the DNA is TGTGCCCCTGGGCTAACCTACGAGCAGTACGTC.